A selection of T cell receptor beta chains follows, all from one sample in a study of blood T cell repertoires in COVID-19. Measured with immunoSEQ multiplex PCR; TCRdb has only the in-frame clones, and not every one. The profile shows 360,000 or so clones, approximately 89% of them singletons. Specimen: peripheral blood. These receptors were taken from a woman aged 55 to 70 with COVID-19, enrolled during active disease. Both conserved end residues are part of each CDR3. Each record gives: clone size, D gene, J gene, V gene, CDR3 DNA, CDR3 protein. D genes are given only for firm matches. Not every row has a clone size; where given, it reads once, few, many or a size class.

>once|TRBD1|TRBJ2-7|TRBV14
TGTGCCAGCAGCCCGCCGACAGGGTACGGCTACGAGCAGTACTTC
CASSPPTGYGYEQYF
>NA|NA|TRBJ1-5|TRBV19
TGTGCCAGTACCCAGCTGACTCATAGCAATCAGCCCCAGCATTTT
CASTQLTHSNQPQHF
>NA|NA|TRBJ2-3|TRBV5-4
TGTGCCAGCAGCCCGGGACTTACCAACACAGATACGCAGTATTTT
CASSPGLTNTDTQYF
>NA|TRBD1|TRBJ1-2|TRBV4-2
TGTGCCAGCAGCCAAGATTTGACAGGGTCTGGCTACACCTTC
CASSQDLTGSGYTF
>NA|TRBD1|TRBJ1-2|TRBV6-2/TRBV6-3
TGTGCCAGCAGCGATCCAGGGGGAAGGGACTATGGCTACACCTTC
CASSDPGGRDYGYTF
>once|TRBD2|TRBJ2-7|TRBV9
TGTGCCAGCAGCGTAGCGGGGGGGCCACCCGAATCCTACGAGCAGTACTTC
CASSVAGGPPESYEQYF
>NA|TRBD2|TRBJ2-3|TRBV7-2
TGTGCCAGGTCGGCGCGGGGGGATACGCAGTATTTT
CARSARGDTQYF
>NA|NA|TRBJ1-6|TRBV19
TGTGCCAGTAGTATTGGGCAGATTGCGAATTCACCCCTCCACTTT
CASSIGQIANSPLHF
>NA|NA|TRBJ1-6|TRBV5-1
TGCGCCAGCAGCGGTGGAGGGGAAGCTTCACCCCTCCACTTT
CASSGGGEASPLHF
>NA|NA|TRBJ2-2|TRBV7-9
TGTGCCAGCAGCTTGAGTTACGGGGAGCTGTTTTTT
CASSLSYGELFF
>NA|TRBD1|TRBJ2-7|TRBV18
TGTGCCAGGTCCCCCCCTTCGGGACAGGGCTACGAGCAGTACTTC
CARSPPSGQGYEQYF
>NA|TRBD1|TRBJ1-2|TRBV7-9
TGTGCCAGCAGCCCTATCGACAGGGACGAAGGCTACACCTTC
CASSPIDRDEGYTF
>NA|TRBD1|TRBJ1-1|TRBV24-1
TGTGCCACCAGTGACAGACAGGGAAAAGCTTTCTTT
CATSDRQGKAFF
>NA|NA|TRBJ2-3|TRBV5-1
TGCGCCAGCAGCCCGAAACAGGGATCAGATACGCAGTATTTT
CASSPKQGSDTQYF
>NA|TRBD1|TRBJ1-2|TRBV7-6
TGTGCCAGCAGCCCAGAGGACAGGGGTAACTATGGCTACACCTTC
CASSPEDRGNYGYTF
>NA|NA|TRBJ1-1|TRBV25-1
TGTGCCAGCAGATGGGCGGGGGGGACGTACACTGAAGCTTTCTTT
CASRWAGGTYTEAFF
>NA|TRBD2|TRBJ2-7|TRBV5-4
TGTGCCAGCAGCCTTTCGACTAGCGGTTCACACGAGCAGTACTTC
CASSLSTSGSHEQYF
>NA|NA|TRBJ2-1|TRBV7-2
TGTGCCAGCAGCTTAGGATCCAGGAGGGTGCAGTTCTTC
CASSLGSRRVQFF
>NA|TRBD1|TRBJ1-6|TRBV5-1
TGCGCCAGCAGGGCCGGACAGGGGCTATATAATTCACCCCTCCACTTT
CASRAGQGLYNSPLHF
>NA|NA|TRBJ1-5|TRBV19
TGTGCCAGTAGCCACGGGAATCAGCCCCAGCATTTT
CASSHGNQPQHF
>NA|NA|TRBJ1-2|TRBV7-9
TGTGCCAGCAGCTTCCGGGGGGAAGGCTACACCTTC
CASSFRGEGYTF
>NA|TRBD1|TRBJ2-3|TRBV15
TGTGCCACCAGCAGAGGACGGGACAGGGGCACAGATACGCAGTATTTT
CATSRGRDRGTDTQYF
>NA|NA|TRBJ1-2|TRBV30
TGTGCCTGGAGCGGACAGTTATACTATGGCTACACCTTC
CAWSGQLYYGYTF
>once|NA|TRBJ1-1|TRBV2
TGTGCCAGCAGTGAGCGGGGGAACACTGAAGCTTTCTTT
CASSERGNTEAFF
>NA|TRBD2|TRBJ2-3|TRBV6-2/TRBV6-3
TGTGCCAGCAGTTACCCCCTAGCGGGGAACCCCCGAGATACGCAGTATTTT
CASSYPLAGNPRDTQYF
>NA|TRBD2|TRBJ2-7|TRBV5-1
TGCGCCAGCAGCTTGGCCGGGGGGGGACCCTCCTACGAGCAGTACTTC
CASSLAGGGPSYEQYF
>NA|NA|TRBJ1-1|TRBV18
TGTGCCAGCTCACGGGGGCCAGGCAGTGAAGCTTTCTTT
CASSRGPGSEAFF
>NA|NA|TRBJ1-2|TRBV29-1
TGCAGCGTTGGAGACCTACCTAGGGGCTATGGCTACACCTTC
CSVGDLPRGYGYTF
>few|TRBD1|TRBJ1-2|TRBV28
TGTGCCAGCAGTCGACTGGGACAGGGGGCAGGTACCTTC
CASSRLGQGAGTF
>once|TRBD1|TRBJ1-1|TRBV5-1
TGCGCCAGCAGCGGGAGGGGGACAGGAAATATGGAAGCTTTCTTT
CASSGRGTGNMEAFF
>NA|TRBD2|TRBJ2-1|TRBV2
TGTGCCAGCAGGCCCCGGACTAGCGGGGGGTGGGAGCAGTTCTTC
CASRPRTSGGWEQFF
>NA|TRBD1|TRBJ1-5|TRBV7-9
TGTGCCAGCAGCTACGGACAGGGATATAATCAGCCCCAGCATTTT
CASSYGQGYNQPQHF
>NA|TRBD1|TRBJ1-6|TRBV18
TGTGCCAGCTCACTCGTGGACAGGGGGCAGACACCCCTCCACTTT
CASSLVDRGQTPLHF